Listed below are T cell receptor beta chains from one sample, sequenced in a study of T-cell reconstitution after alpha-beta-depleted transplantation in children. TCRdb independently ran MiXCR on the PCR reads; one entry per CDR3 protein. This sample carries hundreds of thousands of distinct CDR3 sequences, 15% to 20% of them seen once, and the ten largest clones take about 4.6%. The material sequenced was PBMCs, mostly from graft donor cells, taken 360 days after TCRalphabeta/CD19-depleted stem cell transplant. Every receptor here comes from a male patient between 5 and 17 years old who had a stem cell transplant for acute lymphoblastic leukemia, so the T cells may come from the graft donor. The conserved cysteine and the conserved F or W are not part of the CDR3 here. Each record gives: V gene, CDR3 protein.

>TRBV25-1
ASSEWARGHEQY
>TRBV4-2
ASSQDLGFNEQF
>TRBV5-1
ASSFRNHQGDSEQF
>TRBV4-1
ASSQPTQGPYTEAF
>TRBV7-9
ASSFPGLAVNTGELF
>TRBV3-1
ASSPPRAGLLGGSYEQY
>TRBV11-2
ASSSYGRTRMINEQF
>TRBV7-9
ASSLLGRGLITGELF
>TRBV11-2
ASSSRPLYNEQF
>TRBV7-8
ASSLTRVLGPNHEQY
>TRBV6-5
ASSYWEGNHNEQF
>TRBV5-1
ASSLDSTGGGNGGKLF
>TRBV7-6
ASSLESPWTVLNTEAF
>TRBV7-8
ASSLAYGRALDTQY
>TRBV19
ASSASYGYT
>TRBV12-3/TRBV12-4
ASSLGSGNQPQH
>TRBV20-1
SGTSRGSYNEQF
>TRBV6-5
ASSYGLHGLAASQETQY
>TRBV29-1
SVGGRTISF
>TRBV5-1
ASSFFQSSYNEQF
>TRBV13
ASSLGDRREKLETQY
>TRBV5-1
ASSLVRAENEQF
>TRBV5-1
ASSWGGPYEQY
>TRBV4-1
ASSQRTQDRKLF
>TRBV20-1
SATGGRLSYEQY
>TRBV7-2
ASHPVGVNSNQPQH
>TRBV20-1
SARTGLAGGVSSYNEQF
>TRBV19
ASSIVSSNQPQH
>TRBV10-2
ASSESLDADEQF
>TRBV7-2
ASSLAPYSDSYEQY
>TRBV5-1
ASSLRDRAGETQY
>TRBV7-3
ASSLGGGRADNEQF
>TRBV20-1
SARDGAGSNEQY
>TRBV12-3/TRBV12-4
ASNPGTGKYEQY
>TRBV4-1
ASSQVRIGRASSGANVLT
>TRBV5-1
ASSPGTSPPGANVLT